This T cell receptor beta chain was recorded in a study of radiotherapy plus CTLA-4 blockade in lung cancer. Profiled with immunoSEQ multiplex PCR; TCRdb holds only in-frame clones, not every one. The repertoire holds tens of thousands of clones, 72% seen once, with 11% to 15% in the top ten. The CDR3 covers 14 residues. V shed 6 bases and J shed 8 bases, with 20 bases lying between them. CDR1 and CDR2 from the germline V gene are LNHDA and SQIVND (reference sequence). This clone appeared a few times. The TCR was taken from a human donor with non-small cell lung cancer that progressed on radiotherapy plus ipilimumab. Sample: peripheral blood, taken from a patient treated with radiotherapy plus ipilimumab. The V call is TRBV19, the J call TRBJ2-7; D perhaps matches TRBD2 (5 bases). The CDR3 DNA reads TGTGCCAGTAGCCCCAAGCGTGAGCGGTCGAAGCAGTACTTC. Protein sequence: CASSPKRERSKQYF.